This T cell receptor beta chain was obtained from a study of blood T cell repertoires in COVID-19. Study-wide background: T cells, B-cell-depleted T cells, or PBMCs supplied cDNA or gDNA.

Libraries were prepared by immunoSEQ multiplex PCR; TCRdb keeps only in-frame clonotypes and omits some of them. Counted here are 200,000 to 300,000 clones, more than 70% occurring once; the ten biggest clones make up 10% to 15%. Germline V gene lookup returns CDR1 SGHRS and CDR2 YFSETQ. The junction had 9 bases not matched to a gene; V was cut back by 4 bases and J by 0 bases. The CDR3 has 17 amino acids. J is TRBJ1-3 and V is TRBV5-1; 8 bases are a match to TRBD1. The specimen sequenced was peripheral blood. This sequence was found in an elderly man with acute or convalescent COVID-19. The CDR3 nucleotides are TGCGCCAGCAGCAAACAGCCCACAGGGGGCTCTGGAAACACCATATATTTT. Residues: CASSKQPTGGSGNTIYF.